These 3 T cell receptor beta chains originate from one sample sequenced in a study of T cells in Graves' hyperthyroidism and ophthalmopathy. TCR beta CDR3 regions were amplified from RNA transcripts. The HTBI primer set was used in a first-round RT-PCR of the TCR CDR3. TCRdb ran MiXCR on the multiplex PCR reads and lists one entry per CDR3 protein. The table has 450,000 to 550,000 distinct CDR3 sequences, roughly a quarter seen once. The material sequenced was blood. Receptor source: a woman aged 25 to 39 with Graves' ophthalmopathy.

The V call is TRBV28, the J call TRBJ2-7; 9 bases are shared with TRBD2. Germline CDR1 is MDHEN and CDR2 is SYDVKM. The CDR3 is 15 residues long. After removal of 1 base from V and 3 bases from J, the junction contained 4 bases not matched to a gene. For the CDR3, the DNA is TGTGCCAGCAGTTTATTGTCTAGCGGGATCTACGAGCAGTACTTC. The encoded protein is CASSLLSSGIYEQYF. Supplemented by reference TRBV28 and TRBJ2-7, the full variable domain reads DVKVTQSSRYLVKRTGEKVFLECVQDMDHENMFWYRQDPGLGLRLIYFSYDVKMKEKGDIPEGYSVSREKKERFSLILESASTNQTSMYLCASSLLSSGIYEQYFGPGTRLTVT.

This clonotype was observed at least ten times. A much larger clone is a single base away; this may be a read error. The chain links TRBV6-2 or TRBV6-3 to TRBJ1-2; no firm D call. This CDR3 has 13 amino acids. V lost 6 bases and J lost 4, with 12 bases in between. Germline V gene data show CDR1 as MNHEY and CDR2 as SVGEGT. CDR3 nucleotide sequence: TGTGCCAGCAGCCCCGAACAGATCTATGGCTACACCTTC. This sequence encodes CASSPEQIYGYTF.

There are many counts of this clonotype. The chain carries TRBV28 and TRBJ1-1, with D perhaps TRBD1 (5 bases). V lost 6 bases and J 1 base, leaving 12 bases between the germline ends. The CDR3 covers 14 residues. Germline V CDR1 and CDR2: MDHEN, SYDVKM. The CDR3 spells CASSAGWGNTEAFF. The CDR3 DNA is TGTGCCAGCAGCGCAGGGTGGGGGAACACTGAAGCTTTCTTT.